The 27 T cell receptor beta chains given below trace back to one sample, sequenced in a study of sequential checkpoint blockade in melanoma. Noted treatment: randomized to nivolumab then ipilimumab (arm A) or the reverse (arm B). TCRdb's table, derived via immunoSEQ multiplex PCR, lists solely in-frame clones and lacks some. The sample lists roughly 20,000 clones, roughly four fifths occurring once. Here the sequenced sample was CD8+ T cells sorted from blood (inferred from file names), taken from a patient given nivolumab and ipilimumab in sequence. The receptors stem from a human donor with melanoma.

This clone appeared a single time. The V gene is TRBV4-3, the J gene TRBJ1-4, with TRBD1 as a possible D gene (6 bases). Trimming shortened V by 4 bases and J by 2 bases, and 11 bases separated the two germline ends. This CDR3 is 15 amino acids long. Germline values: CDR1 LGHNA, CDR2 YSLEER. DNA of the CDR3: TGCGCCAGCAGCCCACGGGGGGGCACTAATGAAAAACTGTTTTTT. Its translation: CASSPRGGTNEKLFF.

V usage is TRBV2 and J usage is TRBJ2-7, with D possibly matching TRBD1 (6 bases). CDR1 and CDR2 (germline): SNHLY, FYNNEI. The V end was cut by 7 bases, the J end by 2 bases, with 9 bases between. CDR3 length: 12 residues. CDR3 amino acids: CASKGDPYEQYF. CDR3 nucleotide sequence: TGTGCCAGCAAGGGGGATCCCTACGAGCAGTACTTC.

This clone was recorded once. Written as DNA, the CDR3 is TGTGCCAGCAGTTCCGGGCAAGCGGGGTGGCAAGAGACCCAGTACTTC. Its protein product is CASSSGQAGWQETQYF. The chain carries TRBV6-6 and TRBJ2-5; 7 bases line up with TRBD2. V trimming: 4 bases; J trimming: 2 bases; junction bases outside the gene matches: 10. The CDR3 is 16 residues long. CDR1 is MNHNY, CDR2 SVGAGI, per germline (reference sequence).

V gene TRBV9 combines with J gene TRBJ2-3; TRBD2 matches at 10 bases. Germline lookup yields CDR1 SGDLS and CDR2 YYNGEE. This CDR3 has 14 residues. Trimming removed 3 bases from V and 6 bases from J; junction bases left unmatched: 4. The chain's CDR3 is CASSASGGSDTQYF. CDR3 sequence (DNA): TGTGCCAGCAGCGCTAGCGGGGGCTCGGATACGCAGTATTTT.

V and J are TRBV5-8 and TRBJ2-3; 14 nucleotides match TRBD2. CDR1 and CDR2 from the germline V gene are SGHTS and YDEGEE. Trimming cost V 3 bases and J 5 bases; bases outside gene matches: 11. CDR3 size: 18 residues. CDR3 nucleotides: TGTGCCAGCAGCTCGGGGACTAGCGGGGGCCTTAGTGAAGATACGCAGTATTTT. Its translation is CASSSGTSGGLSEDTQYF.

This clone was observed a few times. The rearrangement uses TRBV10-2 and TRBJ2-7; D gene unclear. Germline-derived CDR1 and CDR2 are WSHSY and SAAADI. The CDR3 is made up of 13 amino acids. V gave up 0 bases and J gave up 3 bases, with 6 bases separating them. The CDR3 sequence is CASSESADYEQYF. CDR3 nucleotides: TGCGCCAGCAGTGAGTCGGCAGACTACGAGCAGTACTTC.

This chain links TRBV29-1 with TRBJ1-1; possibly TRBD1 for D (6 bases). CDR3 length equals 11 residues. Trimming left V 6 bases short and J 1 base short, with 6 bases between. The germline CDR1 and CDR2 sequences are SQVTM and ANQGSEA. DNA of the CDR3: TGCAGCGTCAGGGGGAACACTGAAGCTTTCTTT. This encodes CSVRGNTEAFF.

The chain has TRBV7-6 and TRBJ2-5; D possibly corresponds to TRBD2 (5 bases). The length of the CDR3 is 17 residues. Trimming took off 5 bases at V and 6 bases at J, with 25 bases between the two ends. From germline, CDR1 is SGHVS and CDR2 FNYEAQ. CDR3 residues: CASSRGSSTTFIQTQYF. In DNA form, the CDR3 reads TGTGCCAGCAGCCGAGGGTCATCAACTACTTTTATTCAGACCCAGTACTTC.

V is TRBV28 and J is TRBJ2-5, with 8 bases aligning to TRBD2. Trimming took 5 bases from V and 4 from J; bases not matched to a gene: 3. This CDR3 is 13 amino acids long. Germline values: CDR1 MDHEN, CDR2 SYDVKM. CDR3 in amino acids: CASSGTRRETQYF. The CDR3 nucleotides read TGTGCCAGCAGTGGGACTAGGAGAGAGACCCAGTACTTC.

The J gene is TRBJ1-1, the V gene TRBV28; 8 bases line up with TRBD1. Germline CDR1 MDHEN, CDR2 SYDVKM. The CDR3 runs 15 residues. Germline trimming cut 9 bases from V and 5 bases from J; bases unmatched to any gene: 14. The CDR3 loop reads CASYPGQVAPTEAFF. The CDR3 DNA sequence: TGTGCCAGTTATCCGGGACAGGTGGCACCTACTGAAGCTTTCTTT.

The chain joins TRBV5-5 to TRBJ1-5; the D gene is possibly TRBD1 (5 bases). V lost 1 base to trimming and J lost 5 bases, with 13 bases between them. This CDR3 has 15 amino acids. Per germline, CDR1 SGHKS and CDR2 YYEKEE (reference sequence). The CDR3 DNA reads as TGTGCCAGCAGCTTGATGTACAGGAGAGATCAGCCCCAGCATTTT. Translating it yields CASSLMYRRDQPQHF.

The chain links TRBV9 to TRBJ1-2; D is unclear. The CDR3 contains 13 residues. Trimming left V 0 bases short and J 9 bases short, with 12 bases between. CDR1 is SGDLS, CDR2 YYNGEE, per germline. The CDR3 DNA reads as TGTGCCAGCAGCGTAGGAGGTCGGGAGAGCTACACCTTC. It is translated as CASSVGGRESYTF. Variable domain in full (rest from reference TRBV9 and TRBJ1-2): DSGVTQTPKHLITATGQRVTLRCSPRSGDLSVYWYQQSLDQGLQFLIQYYNGEERAKGNILERFSAQQFPDLHSELNLSSLELGDSALYFCASSVGGRESYTFGSGTRLTVV.

DNA of the CDR3: TGTGCCAGCAGTATAGGACTAGGGTCTGAGCAGTTCTTC. It encodes CASSIGLGSEQFF. V is TRBV27 and J is TRBJ2-1; 7 nucleotides agree with TRBD2. Trimming took 5 bases from V and 9 from J; bases not matched to a gene: 7. The CDR3 sequence is 13 residues long. Germline loops: CDR1 MNHEY, CDR2 SMNVEV (reference sequence).

In this sample, this clone turned up once. V and J are TRBV4-1 and TRBJ1-2, with TRBD1 matching 12 bases. Germline V gives CDR1 MGHRA, CDR2 YSYEKL. This CDR3 region has 14 residues. The V segment lost 7 bases and the J segment 8 bases; nucleotides outside the gene matches: 8. CDR3 bases: TGCGCCAGCAACCCGGGACAGGGGGCGCAAGGCTACACCTTC. Its translation: CASNPGQGAQGYTF.

This sequence joins TRBV15 and TRBJ2-2, with D possibly matching TRBD2 (6 bases). This CDR3 has 16 residues. V was cut by 3 bases and J by 0 bases, with 11 bases left in between. From germline, CDR1 is LNHNV and CDR2 YYDKDF (reference sequence). The CDR3 DNA sequence: TGTGCCACCAGCAGGGGATGGGGGGCGAACACCGGGGAGCTGTTTTTT. It yields the protein CATSRGWGANTGELFF.

V and J are TRBV13 and TRBJ2-1; possible D gene TRBD2, 6 bases. Trimming took off 5 bases at V and 7 bases at J, with 15 bases between the two ends. Germline CDR1 is PRHDT and CDR2 is FYEKMQ (reference sequence). The CDR3 is made up of 14 amino acids. The CDR3, as DNA: TGTGCCAGCAGCCGACGGGGGTCGGGTAATGAGCAGTTCTTC. It yields the protein CASSRRGSGNEQFF.

Relative to its sample, this clone is medium-sized. This same CDR3 is encoded by further DNA sequences in the sample. This rearrangement joins TRBV5-8 to TRBJ1-2; the D gene is possibly TRBD1 (5 bases). Germline V gives CDR1 SGHTS, CDR2 YDEGEE. This CDR3 spans 14 amino acids. The germline V and J ends were trimmed by 1 base and 3 bases, with 10 bases remaining between them. CDR3 residues: CASSLRGVDYGYTF. The CDR3 coding sequence is TGTGCCAGCAGCTTGAGGGGTGTGGACTATGGCTACACCTTC.

This clone occurred once. The gene calls are TRBV11-2 and TRBJ2-7; 7 bases fit TRBD2. CDR1 SGHAT and CDR2 FQNNGV come from the germline V gene. CDR3 length equals 15 residues. Losses at the gene ends were 0 bases for V and 3 bases for J; bases not matched to a gene: 5. The CDR3 loop is CASSLESGGNYEQYF. CDR3 DNA sequence: TGTGCCAGCAGCTTAGAATCGGGGGGTAACTACGAGCAGTACTTC.

This clone has only one observation. The J gene is TRBJ1-2, the V gene TRBV2; 7 positions agree with TRBD1. The CDR3 consists of 13 residues. The germline CDR1 and CDR2 sequences are SNHLY and FYNNEI. V shed 9 bases and J 8 bases; nucleotides not matched to a gene: 12. CDR3 DNA: TGTGCCAGTGCAGACAGGGTTCCGGCGGGCTACACCTTC. Protein sequence: CASADRVPAGYTF.

The chain combines TRBV5-6 with TRBJ2-7; a possible D gene is TRBD2 (5 bases). Looked up from germline, CDR1 is SGHDT and CDR2 is YYEEEE. This CDR3 has 14 residues. Between the trimmed V and J ends, which lost 0 bases and 3 bases, there was a span of 10 bases. The CDR3 loop is CASSLGDGDYEQYF. CDR3 nucleotide sequence: TGTGCCAGCAGCTTGGGCGACGGGGACTACGAGCAGTACTTC.

The CDR3 sequence is CASSQDWQNTGELFF. DNA of the CDR3: TGCGCCAGCAGCCAAGATTGGCAGAACACCGGGGAGCTGTTTTTT. The rearrangement joins TRBV4-3 to TRBJ2-2; D is ambiguous. This CDR3 comprises 15 residues. V lost 0 bases to trimming and J lost 1 base, with 6 bases between them. The germline gives CDR1 LGHNA, CDR2 YSLEER.

J is TRBJ2-7 and V is TRBV30; a possible D gene is TRBD1 (6 bases). The CDR3 runs to 12 residues. The germline V gene has CDR1 GTSNPN and CDR2 SVGIG (reference sequence). V lost 6 bases and J 0 bases, leaving 9 bases between the germline ends. This CDR3 reads CACGTNSYEQYF. Here the CDR3 DNA reads TGTGCCTGCGGGACAAACTCCTACGAGCAGTACTTC.

The rearrangement joins TRBV5-4 to TRBJ1-1, with TRBD1 identical over 7 bases. This CDR3 has 16 amino acids. After removal of 1 base from V and 1 base from J, the junction contained 7 bases not matched to a gene. Looked up from germline, CDR1 is SGHNT and CDR2 is YYREEE (reference sequence). Here the CDR3 DNA reads TGTGCCAGCAGCTTGCCCCTGACAGGGAGGAACACTGAAGCTTTCTTT. This sequence encodes CASSLPLTGRNTEAFF.

This clone was observed a single time. The chain recombines TRBV27 with TRBJ1-6; weak D call: TRBD1 (6 bases). This CDR3 has 15 residues. Looked up from germline, CDR1 is MNHEY and CDR2 is SMNVEV (reference sequence). The V end was cut by 6 bases, the J end by 4 bases, with 13 bases between. The CDR3 sequence: CASRSGTPYNSPLHF. Written as DNA, the CDR3 is TGTGCCAGCAGGTCCGGGACACCTTATAATTCACCCCTCCACTTT.

This rearrangement joins TRBV7-2 to TRBJ2-7, with D tentatively TRBD2 (6 bases). Trimming removed 3 bases at V and 6 bases at J, with 15 bases between. Germline CDR1 reads SGHTA; CDR2 reads FQGNSA. The CDR3 has 14 residues. CDR3 protein: CASSLDWGRSEQYF. For the CDR3, the DNA is TGTGCCAGCAGCTTGGACTGGGGGAGGAGCGAGCAGTACTTC. Looking up the rest from reference TRBV7-2 and TRBJ2-7 gives the full variable domain: GAGVSQSPSNKVTEKGKDVELRCDPISGHTALYWYRQSLGQGLEFLIYFQGNSAPDKSGLPSDRFSAERTGGSVSTLTIQRTQQEDSAVYLCASSLDWGRSEQYFGPGTRLTVT.

The chain employs TRBV7-6 and TRBJ2-3; 14 bases map to TRBD2. This CDR3 is 17 amino acids long. With 4 bases clipped from V and 6 bases from J, the junction kept 9 bases outside the gene matches. Germline lookup yields CDR1 SGHVS and CDR2 FNYEAQ. In nucleotides, the CDR3 is TGTGCCAGCAGCTCCGGACTAGCGGGGGGCGGTTTGGATACGCAGTATTTT. Its protein is CASSSGLAGGGLDTQYF.

This clone was counted once. V and J are TRBV13 and TRBJ2-7; TRBD1 agrees at 11 bases. This CDR3 has 17 residues. Trimming cost V 5 bases and J 2 bases; bases outside gene matches: 11. From germline, CDR1 is PRHDT and CDR2 FYEKMQ (reference sequence). CDR3 amino acids: CASSPQAGQGVTYEQYF. The CDR3 bases are TGTGCCAGCAGCCCCCAGGCGGGACAGGGGGTGACCTACGAGCAGTACTTC.